The sequence of this T cell receptor (beta chain) was determined in a study of PD-1 blockade in classical Hodgkin lymphoma. Findings of the study overall: CD4+ TCR diversity, unlike CD8+, climbed significantly by C4D1.

TCRdb's copy holds only in-frame clones and misses some; the assay was immunoSEQ multiplex PCR. The table lists about 21,000 clones, approximately 89% of them singletons. As to this clone: The target antigen is unknown.

This sample's time point: cycle 4 day 1 (C4D1), after five to seven weeks of nivolumab. Autologous stem cell transplantation was followed by relapse in every patient, and brentuximab vedotin exposure varied. The germline V and J ends were trimmed by 3 bases and 0 bases, with 9 bases remaining between them. CDR1 is MGHDK and CDR2 is SYGVNS in the germline V gene. The CDR3 sequence is 15 residues long. The rearrangement uses TRBV25-1 and TRBJ1-5; D not resolved. The sequence was collected from a human donor with classical Hodgkin lymphoma. The specimen was peripheral blood mononuclear cells (PBMCs), collected before the fourth cycle of nivolumab. This CDR3 reads CASSEATDSNQPQHF. The CDR3 nucleotides read TGTGCCAGCAGTGAGGCTACAGATAGCAATCAGCCCCAGCATTTT.